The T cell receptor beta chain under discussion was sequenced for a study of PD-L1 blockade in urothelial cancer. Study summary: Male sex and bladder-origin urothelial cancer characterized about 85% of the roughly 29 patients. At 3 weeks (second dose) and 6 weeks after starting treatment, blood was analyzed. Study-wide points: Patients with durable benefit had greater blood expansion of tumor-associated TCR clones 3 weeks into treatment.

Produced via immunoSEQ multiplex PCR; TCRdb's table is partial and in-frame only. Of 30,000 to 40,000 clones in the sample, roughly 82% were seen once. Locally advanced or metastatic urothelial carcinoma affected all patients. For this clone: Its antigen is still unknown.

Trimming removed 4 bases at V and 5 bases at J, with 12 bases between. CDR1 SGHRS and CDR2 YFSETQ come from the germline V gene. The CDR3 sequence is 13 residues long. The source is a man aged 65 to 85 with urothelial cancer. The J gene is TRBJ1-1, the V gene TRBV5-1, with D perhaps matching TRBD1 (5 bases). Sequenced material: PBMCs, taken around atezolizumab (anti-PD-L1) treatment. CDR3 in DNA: TGCGCCAGCAGCAATCAGGGAGGGACTGAAGCTTTCTTT. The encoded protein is CASSNQGGTEAFF.